Below, 5 T cell receptor beta chains from the same sample are listed, as sequenced in a study of blood T cell repertoires in COVID-19. Some clones are missing from TCRdb's copy, which holds only in-frame ones; the method was immunoSEQ multiplex PCR. The table lists about 170,000 clones, roughly 85% of them singletons. Specimen: peripheral blood. These receptors all come from a human donor with acute or convalescent COVID-19. The donor label of this sample is uncertain.

This CDR3 reads CASSYDTNTIYF. The CDR3 nucleotides read TGTGCCAGCAGTTACGACACCAACACCATATATTTT. The chain joins TRBV6-5 to TRBJ1-3; D uncertain. CDR1 is MNHEY, CDR2 SVGAGI, per germline. The CDR3 contains 12 residues. Trimming left V 2 bases short and J 7 bases short, with 6 bases between.

V gene TRBV9 combines with J gene TRBJ1-6, with D possibly being TRBD1 (6 bases). The CDR3 contains 15 residues. CDR1 SGDLS and CDR2 YYNGEE come from the germline V gene. Trimming left V 4 bases short and J 6 bases short, with 14 bases between. The CDR3, as DNA: TGTGCCAGCAGCTTCCAGACAGGCCCTAATTCACCCCTCCACTTT. Translation gives CASSFQTGPNSPLHF.

In regard to this clone: The same CDR3 arises from other DNA sequences in this sample as well. The rearrangement links TRBV7-3 to TRBJ2-1, with 8 bases that match TRBD2. The CDR3 is made up of 13 amino acids. V dropped 5 bases and J dropped 6; count of bases not matched to a gene: 3. Germline CDR1 and CDR2: SGHTA and FQGTGA. CDR3 DNA sequence: TGTGCCAGCAGCCCAACTAGCGGCAATGAGCAGTTCTTC. This sequence encodes CASSPTSGNEQFF.

This chain links TRBV10-2 with TRBJ1-5, with unresolved D. Germline values: CDR1 WSHSY, CDR2 SAAADI. Trimming took off 3 bases at V and 4 bases at J, with 4 bases between the two ends. CDR3 length: 12 residues. The CDR3 here is CASSDKNQPQHF. In DNA form, the CDR3 reads TGCGCCAGCAGTGATAAAAATCAGCCCCAGCATTTT.

This chain joins TRBV3-1 (or the pseudogene TRBV3-2) and TRBJ1-1; D gene ambiguous. CDR1 LGHDT and CDR2 YNNKEL come from the germline V gene (reference sequence). The CDR3 covers 14 residues. Trimming pared 5 bases from V and 1 base from J, leaving 11 bases between. In nucleotides, the CDR3 is TGTGCCAGCAGCAGCCACGCGGGGAACACTGAAGCTTTCTTT. Its protein is CASSSHAGNTEAFF.